These T cell receptor beta chains were read from a single sample in a study of T cell changes during pregnancy in multiple sclerosis. Assay: immunoSEQ multiplex PCR; the TCRdb copy retains only in-frame clones and omits some. The sample records roughly 120,000 clones, 92% being singletons. This specimen was peripheral blood, taken in the third trimester of pregnancy. The receptor set was obtained from a female donor with multiple sclerosis, enrolled in a pregnancy study. Both conserved end residues are trimmed from each CDR3. Fields, in order: V gene, J gene, CDR3 protein.

TRBV10-3,TRBJ1-4,AIGAGTPAEKLF
TRBV7-9,TRBJ1-2,ASSLMAGANYGYT
TRBV9,TRBJ2-5,ASSVLATPETQY
TRBV6-1,TRBJ1-1,ASSEVPGGAPIEAF
TRBV6-5,TRBJ2-1,AIPRESSYNEQF
TRBV5-1,TRBJ2-3,ASSLSGRDTQY
TRBV18,TRBJ2-7,ASSPSGTSGLEQY
TRBV6-5,TRBJ1-2,ASSPMTGIAYGYT
TRBV5-1,TRBJ2-7,ASSPLQGASYEQY
TRBV5-4,TRBJ1-3,ASSLSGINTIY
TRBV14,TRBJ1-1,ASSQLLGQGEGTEAF
TRBV5-1,TRBJ2-7,ASSLSSSPSYEQY
TRBV30,TRBJ2-3,ASSGGAIGTDTQY
TRBV9,TRBJ2-1,ASSVGAGGAYNEQF
TRBV7-9,TRBJ1-5,ASSPGSNQPQH
TRBV10-3,TRBJ1-1,AIRTPDTEAF
TRBV9,TRBJ1-1,ASSRQGLNTEAF
TRBV9,TRBJ2-6,ASSVEGAGGANVLT
TRBV19,TRBJ2-7,ASSTTRTGGIYEQY
TRBV5-6,TRBJ1-3,ASSLGGSLGGNTIY
TRBV28,TRBJ1-2,ASSLWGESFYGYT
TRBV11-2,TRBJ2-3,ASSLGLAGGPTDTQY
TRBV7-2,TRBJ1-1,ASSLTPGGGTEAF
TRBV5-4,TRBJ2-1,ASSLVGGGRNEQF
TRBV5-1,TRBJ1-1,ASSPLSGGTEAF
TRBV2,TRBJ1-5,ASSDSGDRGYQPQH
TRBV27,TRBJ2-2,ASSLLLAGVNTGELF
TRBV5-4,TRBJ1-1,ASSPKTGLDEAF
TRBV5-5,-,ASSGRQGGQNEQY
TRBV29-1,TRBJ1-3,SVMTGSGNTIY
TRBV5-5,TRBJ2-7,ASSPSGGTSGSYEQY
TRBV28,TRBJ2-6,ASSFPGGISGANVLT
TRBV19,TRBJ1-1,ASSIDYDSIDTEAF
TRBV2,TRBJ1-5,ASSPKGDQPQH
TRBV10-3,TRBJ2-3,AISESDKSTDTQY
TRBV6-5,TRBJ1-2,ASNSGQGHGYT
TRBV19,TRBJ1-1,ASSTVPGGTEAF
TRBV5-6,TRBJ2-7,ASSLAGVEDEQY
TRBV15,TRBJ2-7,ATSGRQGRLYEQY
TRBV2,TRBJ2-3,ASSKGSWGPDTQY
TRBV5-8,TRBJ1-1,ASSLRGQQSEAF
TRBV7-3,TRBJ2-3,ASSLGGKPRRTDTQY
TRBV5-5,TRBJ2-1,ASTPPSGTSVGEQF
TRBV7-9,TRBJ1-4,ASSLGPRGDGQEKLF
TRBV5-1,TRBJ2-5,ASSYTGTSHQETQY